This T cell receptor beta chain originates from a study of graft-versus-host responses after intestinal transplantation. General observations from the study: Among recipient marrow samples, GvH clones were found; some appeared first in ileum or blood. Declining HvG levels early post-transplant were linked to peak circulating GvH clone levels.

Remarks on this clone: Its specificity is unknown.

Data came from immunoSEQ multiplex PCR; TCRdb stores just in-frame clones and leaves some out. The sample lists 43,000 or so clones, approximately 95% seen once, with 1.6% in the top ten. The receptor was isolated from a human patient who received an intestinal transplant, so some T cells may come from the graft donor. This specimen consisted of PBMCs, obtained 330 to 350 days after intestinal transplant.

Here the CDR3 DNA reads TGCGCCAGCAGCCAAACCCCCGGAGATAACTATGGCTACACCTTC. This gives the protein CASSQTPGDNYGYTF. The chain is built from TRBV4-1 and TRBJ1-2, with D uncertain. This CDR3 spans 15 amino acids. V gave up 2 bases and J gave up 1 base, with 11 bases separating them. Germline-derived CDR1 and CDR2 are MGHRA and YSYEKL.